This is a list of T cell receptor beta chains from one sample in a study of beta chain features in type 1 diabetes. Generated by immunoSEQ multiplex PCR, the TCRdb table keeps only in-frame clones and is missing some. The sample has 110,000 to 150,000 clones, around a tenth seen once. The sample was central memory CD4+ T cells from blood. All receptors derive from a young man in good health. Each CDR3 is given with its conserved first and last residue. D genes are given only for firm matches. Rows may omit the clone size; those that give it use once, few, many or a size class.

D: -
size: few
J: TRBJ2-7
V: TRBV19
DNA: TGTGCCAGCTCTTTAGGCAGGGACGGGAGCTACGAGCAGTACTTC
CDR3: CASSLGRDGSYEQYF

D: TRBD2
size: few
J: TRBJ2-5
V: TRBV7-2
DNA: TGTGCCAGCAGCCTCCGACTAGCGGGGGGACCAGAGACCCAGTACTTC
CDR3: CASSLRLAGGPETQYF

D: -
size: few
J: TRBJ1-5
V: TRBV27
DNA: TGTGCCAGCAGTTCACGACAGACAGATTCTAGCAATCAGCCCCAGCATTTT
CDR3: CASSSRQTDSSNQPQHF

D: TRBD1
size: few
J: TRBJ1-2
V: TRBV5-4
DNA: TGTGCCAGCGGACGCCGGGACAGGGGCTATGGCTACACCTTC
CDR3: CASGRRDRGYGYTF

D: -
size: many
J: TRBJ1-2
V: TRBV19
DNA: TGTGCCACCAGAGCCGGGGCTAACTATGGCTACACCTTC
CDR3: CATRAGANYGYTF

D: TRBD2
size: many
J: TRBJ2-7
V: TRBV7-2
DNA: TGTGCCAGCAGCTTCTCGACTAGCGGGGCCTACGAGCAGTACTTC
CDR3: CASSFSTSGAYEQYF

D: TRBD1
size: few
J: TRBJ1-2
V: TRBV7-2
DNA: TGTGCCAGCAGCTTAACCGACAGGGCCTATGGCTACACCTTC
CDR3: CASSLTDRAYGYTF

D: -
size: -
J: TRBJ1-4
V: TRBV14
DNA: TGTGCCAGCAGCCCGAGGAGGTCGGGGGAAAAACTGTTTTTT
CDR3: CASSPRRSGEKLFF

D: -
size: -
J: TRBJ2-2
V: TRBV13
DNA: TGTGCCAGCAGCCCCAGGAGGAGCCCCACCGGGGAGCTGTTTTTT
CDR3: CASSPRRSPTGELFF

D: TRBD1
size: few
J: TRBJ1-2
V: TRBV28
DNA: TGTGCCAGCAGGCTGACAGGGGGCTATGGCTACACCTTC
CDR3: CASRLTGGYGYTF

D: TRBD1
size: few
J: TRBJ2-7
V: TRBV6-6
DNA: TGTGCCAGCCGCCAGGACAGGGCCTACGAGCAGTACTTC
CDR3: CASRQDRAYEQYF

D: TRBD1
size: -
J: TRBJ2-7
V: TRBV6-5
DNA: TGTGCCAGCAGTTACTCGAAGGCTCAGGGGGTGGGGGAGCAGTACTTC
CDR3: CASSYSKAQGVGEQYF

D: -
size: -
J: TRBJ1-2
V: TRBV6-5
DNA: TGTGCCAGCAGCAAGGGTGACGCCGTTCGGGACTACACCTTC
CDR3: CASSKGDAVRDYTF

D: -
size: -
J: TRBJ2-2
V: TRBV7-2
DNA: TGTGCCAGCAGGATACAGGGGAACACCGGGGAGCTGTTTTTT
CDR3: CASRIQGNTGELFF

D: TRBD1
size: -
J: TRBJ1-5
V: TRBV11-2
DNA: TGTGCCAGCAGCTTACTCGGACAGGGGAGGACCCAGCATTTT
CDR3: CASSLLGQGRTQHF

D: -
size: many
J: TRBJ1-1
V: TRBV29-1
DNA: TGCAGCGTTATCGGGATGAACACTGAAGCTTTCTTT
CDR3: CSVIGMNTEAFF

D: TRBD2
size: many
J: TRBJ2-1
V: TRBV7-9
DNA: TGTGCCAGCAGCTTATCACTAGCGGGGGATGAGCAGTTCTTC
CDR3: CASSLSLAGDEQFF

D: -
size: few
J: TRBJ2-1
V: TRBV19
DNA: TGTGCCAGTAGTCCGATAACAGGGAATACTGAGCAGTTCTTC
CDR3: CASSPITGNTEQFF

D: -
size: few
J: TRBJ2-5
V: TRBV19
DNA: TGTGCCAGTCGTGGGGGACTCTCTGGAGAAGAGACCCAGTACTTC
CDR3: CASRGGLSGEETQYF

D: TRBD2
size: -
J: TRBJ2-2
V: TRBV9
DNA: TGTGCCAGCAGCGGTAGCGGGGGGTACACCGGGGAGCTGTTTTTT
CDR3: CASSGSGGYTGELFF

D: -
size: few
J: TRBJ2-3
V: TRBV7-2
DNA: TGTGCCAGCAGCTTAGATTTGCGGGGATACACAGATACGCAGTATTTT
CDR3: CASSLDLRGYTDTQYF

D: -
size: -
J: TRBJ1-6
V: TRBV5-4
DNA: TGTGCCAGCAGCCTACCGACAGTTTCACCCCTCCACTTT
CDR3: CASSLPTVSPLHF

D: -
size: few
J: TRBJ2-3
V: TRBV5-1
DNA: TGCGCCAGCAGCTTGGGAGGCACAGATACGCAGTATTTT
CDR3: CASSLGGTDTQYF

D: TRBD1
size: -
J: TRBJ1-4
V: TRBV4-3
DNA: TGCGCCAGCAGCCTGGAGGGGGCAGGGTTGGGTGAAAAACTGTTTTTT
CDR3: CASSLEGAGLGEKLFF

D: -
size: -
J: TRBJ2-7
V: TRBV4-3
DNA: TGCGCCAGCAGCCAAGGGGAAAGGGACACCACCTACGAGCAGTACTTC
CDR3: CASSQGERDTTYEQYF

D: -
size: -
J: TRBJ1-2
V: TRBV19
DNA: TGTGCCAGTATCAATCCCGGGGGAAGGGACTATGGCTACACCTTC
CDR3: CASINPGGRDYGYTF

D: TRBD1
size: few
J: TRBJ1-2
V: TRBV9
DNA: TGTGCCAGCAGCGTGGACGGGACAGCCATCTATGGCTACACCTTC
CDR3: CASSVDGTAIYGYTF

D: TRBD1
size: few
J: TRBJ2-3
V: TRBV7-3
DNA: TGTGCCAGCAGCTTGACAGGGGGCGCAGATACGCAGTATTTT
CDR3: CASSLTGGADTQYF

D: -
size: -
J: TRBJ1-5
V: TRBV30
DNA: TGTGCCTGGAGGCCCGACAACGGGGAGAATCAGCCCCAGCATTTT
CDR3: CAWRPDNGENQPQHF

D: TRBD1
size: -
J: TRBJ2-5
V: TRBV11-2
DNA: TGTGCCAGCAGCTCAACCTCCGGGACAGCCCAAGAGACCCAGTACTTC
CDR3: CASSSTSGTAQETQYF

D: TRBD2
size: -
J: TRBJ2-1
V: TRBV6-5
DNA: TGTGCCAGCAGTTACTCGGCTAGCGGGAGTTACAATGAGCAGTTCTTC
CDR3: CASSYSASGSYNEQFF

D: TRBD2
size: few
J: TRBJ2-7
V: TRBV29-1
DNA: TGCAGCGTTGAAGTGGGTAAGCGGGGCGAGCAGTACTTC
CDR3: CSVEVGKRGEQYF

D: TRBD1
size: -
J: TRBJ1-2
V: TRBV9
DNA: TGTGCCAGCAGCGGTCAGGGGGTCTATCGTGGCTACACCTTC
CDR3: CASSGQGVYRGYTF

D: -
size: few
J: TRBJ1-5
V: TRBV18
DNA: TGTGCCAGCTCACCACCTAACAGTGATCAGCCCCAGCATTTT
CDR3: CASSPPNSDQPQHF

D: -
size: -
J: TRBJ2-2
V: TRBV7-9
DNA: TGTGCCAGCAGCCAGGACACTTACACCGGGGAGCTGTTTTTT
CDR3: CASSQDTYTGELFF

D: -
size: few
J: TRBJ2-7
V: TRBV11-2
DNA: TGTGCCAGCAGCTTAGTGACGGGGGGCCGTTACGAGCAGTACTTC
CDR3: CASSLVTGGRYEQYF

D: -
size: -
J: TRBJ2-7
V: TRBV6-5
DNA: TGTGCCAGCAGTTACTCGGTCAGGGGGGTCTACGAGCAGTACTTC
CDR3: CASSYSVRGVYEQYF

D: -
size: many
J: TRBJ2-5
V: TRBV18
DNA: TGTGCCAGCTCACCGGGCAGCCAAGAGACCCAGTACTTC
CDR3: CASSPGSQETQYF

D: TRBD2
size: few
J: TRBJ2-7
V: TRBV4-3
DNA: TGCGCCAGCAGCCAAGGAGGGACTAGCGGGGGGACGACCTACGAGCAGTACTTC
CDR3: CASSQGGTSGGTTYEQYF

D: -
size: -
J: TRBJ1-5
V: TRBV6-1
DNA: TGTGCCAGCAGTGAAGCTAGGCAGGGCTACAATCAGCCCCAGCATTTT
CDR3: CASSEARQGYNQPQHF

D: TRBD1
size: -
J: TRBJ1-5
V: TRBV27
DNA: TGTGCCAGCAGTTCTCTGGGACAGGGCAATCAGCCCCAGCATTTT
CDR3: CASSSLGQGNQPQHF

D: TRBD1
size: -
J: TRBJ2-7
V: TRBV5-1
DNA: TGCGCCAGCAGCTTGCAGGGTCAGGGGGCCTACGAGCAGTACTTC
CDR3: CASSLQGQGAYEQYF

D: -
size: few
J: TRBJ1-2
V: TRBV30
DNA: TGTGCCTACCGACAGGAAGCCTTTAACTATGGCTACACCTTC
CDR3: CAYRQEAFNYGYTF

D: TRBD2
size: -
J: TRBJ2-3
V: TRBV4-1
DNA: TGCGCCAGCAGCCAGGGACTAGGAGGGAGGTTAGGAGATACGCAGTATTTT
CDR3: CASSQGLGGRLGDTQYF

D: TRBD2
size: -
J: TRBJ2-5
V: TRBV19
DNA: TGTGCCAGTAGTACCCGACTAGCCGGAGAGACCCAGTACTTC
CDR3: CASSTRLAGETQYF